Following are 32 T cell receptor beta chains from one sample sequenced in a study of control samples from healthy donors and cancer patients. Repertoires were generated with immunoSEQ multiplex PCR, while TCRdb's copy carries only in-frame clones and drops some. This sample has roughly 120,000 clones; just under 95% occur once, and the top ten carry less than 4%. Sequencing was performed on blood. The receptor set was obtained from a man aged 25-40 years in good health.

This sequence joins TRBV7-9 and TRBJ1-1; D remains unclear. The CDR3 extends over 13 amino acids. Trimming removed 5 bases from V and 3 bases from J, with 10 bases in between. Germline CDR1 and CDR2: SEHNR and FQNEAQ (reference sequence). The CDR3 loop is CASSQVGYTEAFF. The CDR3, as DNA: TGTGCCAGCAGCCAAGTGGGGTACACTGAAGCTTTCTTT.

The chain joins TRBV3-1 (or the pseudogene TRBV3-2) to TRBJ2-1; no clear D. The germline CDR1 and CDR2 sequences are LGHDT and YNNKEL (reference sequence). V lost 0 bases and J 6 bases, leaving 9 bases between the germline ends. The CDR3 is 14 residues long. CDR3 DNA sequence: TGTGCCAGCAGCCAAGAGTATCGTTCCAATGAGCAGTTCTTC. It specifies CASSQEYRSNEQFF.

The CDR3 bases are TGTGCCAGCAGTCAGGGACGTATGAACACTGAAGCTTTCTTT. This codes for CASSQGRMNTEAFF. The chain is built from TRBV6-7 and TRBJ1-1, with a possible D match to TRBD1 (5 bases). Being an ORF, TRBV6-7 has a function that is uncertain. V gave up 5 bases and J gave up 0 bases, with 10 bases separating them. The CDR3 extends over 14 amino acids.

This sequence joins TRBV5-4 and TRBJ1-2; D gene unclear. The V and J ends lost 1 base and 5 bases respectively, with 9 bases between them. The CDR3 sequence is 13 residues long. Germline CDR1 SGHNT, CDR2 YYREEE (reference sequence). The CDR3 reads CASSLPSGYGYTF. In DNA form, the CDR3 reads TGTGCCAGCAGCTTGCCCTCGGGGTATGGCTACACCTTC.

As DNA, the CDR3 is TGTGCCGGGGGACAGCTGAACACTGAAGCTTTCTTT. Amino acids: CAGGQLNTEAFF. The chain employs TRBV30 and TRBJ1-1, with 7 bases matching TRBD1. The CDR3 extends over 12 amino acids. The germline V gene has CDR1 GTSNPN and CDR2 SVGIG (reference sequence). The junction had 3 bases not matched to a gene; V was cut back by 8 bases and J by 0 bases.

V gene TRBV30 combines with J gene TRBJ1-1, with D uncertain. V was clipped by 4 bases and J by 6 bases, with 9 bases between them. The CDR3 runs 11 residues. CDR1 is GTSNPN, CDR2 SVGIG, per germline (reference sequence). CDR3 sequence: CAWTADAEAFF. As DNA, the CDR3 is TGTGCCTGGACGGCCGACGCTGAAGCTTTCTTT.

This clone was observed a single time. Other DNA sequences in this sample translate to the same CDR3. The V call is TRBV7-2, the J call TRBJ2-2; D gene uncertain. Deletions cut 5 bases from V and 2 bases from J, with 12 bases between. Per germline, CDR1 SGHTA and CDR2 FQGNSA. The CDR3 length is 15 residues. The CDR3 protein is CASSLGRSNTGELFF. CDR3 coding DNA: TGTGCCAGCAGCCTAGGACGGAGCAACACCGGGGAGCTGTTTTTT. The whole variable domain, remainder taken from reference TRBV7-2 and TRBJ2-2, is GAGVSQSPSNKVTEKGKDVELRCDPISGHTALYWYRQSLGQGLEFLIYFQGNSAPDKSGLPSDRFSAERTGGSVSTLTIQRTQQEDSAVYLCASSLGRSNTGELFFGEGSRLTVL.

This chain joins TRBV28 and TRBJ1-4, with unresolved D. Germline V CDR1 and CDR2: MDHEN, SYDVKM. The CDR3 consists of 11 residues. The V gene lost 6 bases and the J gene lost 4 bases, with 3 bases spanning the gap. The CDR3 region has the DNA TGTGCCAGCAGCCATAATGAAAAACTGTTTTTT. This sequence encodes CASSHNEKLFF.

The CDR3 nucleotides read TGTGCCAGCAGCCCGTTAAGGACTAGCGGGTACAATGAGCAGTTCTTC. Translation gives CASSPLRTSGYNEQFF. The chain combines TRBV5-6 with TRBJ2-1, with 11 bases that match TRBD2. Germline V gene data show CDR1 as SGHDT and CDR2 as YYEEEE. This CDR3 contains 16 residues. Losses at the gene ends were 4 bases for V and 4 bases for J; bases not matched to a gene: 7.

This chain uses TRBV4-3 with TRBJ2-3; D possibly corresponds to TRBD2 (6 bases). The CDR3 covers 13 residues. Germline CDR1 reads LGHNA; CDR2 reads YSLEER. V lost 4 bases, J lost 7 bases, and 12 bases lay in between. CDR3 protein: CASSPETSHTQYF. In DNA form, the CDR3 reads TGCGCCAGCAGCCCCGAGACTAGTCATACGCAGTATTTT.

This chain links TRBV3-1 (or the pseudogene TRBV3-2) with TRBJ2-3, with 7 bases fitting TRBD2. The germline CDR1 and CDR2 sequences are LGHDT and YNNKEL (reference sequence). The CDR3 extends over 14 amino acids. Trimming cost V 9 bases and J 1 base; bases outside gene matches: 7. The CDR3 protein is CARKVGGGTDTQYF. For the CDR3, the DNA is TGTGCCAGAAAAGTGGGGGGGGGCACAGATACGCAGTATTTT.

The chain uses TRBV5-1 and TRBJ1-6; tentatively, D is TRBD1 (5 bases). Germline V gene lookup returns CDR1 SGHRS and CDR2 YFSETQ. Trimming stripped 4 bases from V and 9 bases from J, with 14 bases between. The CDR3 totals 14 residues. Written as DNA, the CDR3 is TGCGCCAGCAGCCCCGGGACTGCGGCTTCACCCCTCCACTTT. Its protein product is CASSPGTAASPLHF.

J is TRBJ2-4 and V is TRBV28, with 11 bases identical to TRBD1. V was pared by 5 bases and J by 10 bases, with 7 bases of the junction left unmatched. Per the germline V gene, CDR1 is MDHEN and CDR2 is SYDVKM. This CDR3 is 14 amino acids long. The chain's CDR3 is CASSPRTGGRIQYF. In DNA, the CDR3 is TGTGCCAGCAGTCCCAGGACAGGGGGCAGGATTCAGTACTTC.

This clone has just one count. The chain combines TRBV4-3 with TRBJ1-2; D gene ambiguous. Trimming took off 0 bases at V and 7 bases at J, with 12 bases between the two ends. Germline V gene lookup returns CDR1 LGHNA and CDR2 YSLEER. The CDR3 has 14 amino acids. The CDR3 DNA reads TGCGCCAGCAGCCAAGAAAGGGCGGACCCTGGCTACACCTTC. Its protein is CASSQERADPGYTF.

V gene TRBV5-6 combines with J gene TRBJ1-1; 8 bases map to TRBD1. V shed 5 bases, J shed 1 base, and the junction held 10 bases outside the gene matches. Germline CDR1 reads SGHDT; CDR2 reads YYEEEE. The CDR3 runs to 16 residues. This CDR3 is CASSPGTGSPNTEAFF. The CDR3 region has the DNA TGTGCCAGCAGTCCCGGGACAGGTAGTCCGAACACTGAAGCTTTCTTT. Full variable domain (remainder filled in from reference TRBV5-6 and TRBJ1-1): DAGVTQSPTHLIKTRGQQVTLRCSPKSGHDTVSWYQQALGQGPQFIFQYYEEEERQRGNFPDRFSGHQFPNYSSELNVNALLLGDSALYLCASSPGTGSPNTEAFFGQGTRLTVV.

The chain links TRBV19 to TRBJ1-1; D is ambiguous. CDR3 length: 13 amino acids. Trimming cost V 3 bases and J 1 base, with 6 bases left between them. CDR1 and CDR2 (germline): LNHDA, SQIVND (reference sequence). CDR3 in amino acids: CASSILGNTEAFF. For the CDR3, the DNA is TGTGCCAGTAGTATCTTAGGGAACACTGAAGCTTTCTTT. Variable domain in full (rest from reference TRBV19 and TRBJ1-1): DGGITQSPKYLFRKEGQNVTLSCEQNLNHDAMYWYRQDPGQGLRLIYYSQIVNDFQKGDIAEGYSVSREKKESFPLTVTSAQKNPTAFYLCASSILGNTEAFFGQGTRLTVV.

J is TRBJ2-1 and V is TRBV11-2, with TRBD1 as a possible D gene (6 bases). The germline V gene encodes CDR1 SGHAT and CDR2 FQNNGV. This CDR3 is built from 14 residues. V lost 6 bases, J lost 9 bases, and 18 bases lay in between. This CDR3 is CASSSTSGVGEQFF. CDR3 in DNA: TGTGCCAGCAGTTCTACATCAGGGGTGGGTGAGCAGTTCTTC.

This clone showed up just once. CDR3 nucleotide sequence: TGTGCCAGCAGCCTCCGGGACAATAACTATGGCTACACCTTC. Amino acids: CASSLRDNNYGYTF. This chain uses TRBV7-9 with TRBJ1-2, with D maybe TRBD1 (6 bases). Germline V gene data show CDR1 as SEHNR and CDR2 as FQNEAQ (reference sequence). V was shortened by 5 bases and J by 1 base, with 11 bases between the two germline ends. The CDR3 has 14 amino acids. Full variable domain (remainder filled in from reference TRBV7-9 and TRBJ1-2): DTGVSQNPRHKITKRGQNVTFRCDPISEHNRLYWYRQTLGQGPEFLTYFQNEAQLEKSRLLSDRFSAERPKGSFSTLEIQRTEQGDSAMYLCASSLRDNNYGYTFGSGTRLTVV.

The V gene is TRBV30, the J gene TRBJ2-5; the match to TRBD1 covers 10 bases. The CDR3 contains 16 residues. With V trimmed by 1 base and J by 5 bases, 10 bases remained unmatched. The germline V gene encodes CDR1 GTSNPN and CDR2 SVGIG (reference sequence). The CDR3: CAWSAYGTGVRETQYF. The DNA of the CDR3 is TGTGCCTGGAGTGCCTACGGGACAGGGGTCCGGGAGACCCAGTACTTC.

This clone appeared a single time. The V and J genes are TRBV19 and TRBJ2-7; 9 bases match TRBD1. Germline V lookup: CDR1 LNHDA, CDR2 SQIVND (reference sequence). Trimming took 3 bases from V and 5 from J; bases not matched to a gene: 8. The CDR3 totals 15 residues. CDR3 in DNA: TGTGCCAGTAGTATTATGGGACAGGGCGTCCACGAGCAGTACTTC. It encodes CASSIMGQGVHEQYF.

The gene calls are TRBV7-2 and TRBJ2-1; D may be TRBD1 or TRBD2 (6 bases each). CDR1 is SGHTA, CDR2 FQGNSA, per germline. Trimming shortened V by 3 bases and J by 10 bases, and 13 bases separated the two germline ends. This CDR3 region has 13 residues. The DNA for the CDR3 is TGTGCCAGCAGCTTGGACAGTGCGGGGGAGCAGTTCTTC. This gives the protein CASSLDSAGEQFF. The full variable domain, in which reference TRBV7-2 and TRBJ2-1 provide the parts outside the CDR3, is GAGVSQSPSNKVTEKGKDVELRCDPISGHTALYWYRQSLGQGLEFLIYFQGNSAPDKSGLPSDRFSAERTGGSVSTLTIQRTQQEDSAVYLCASSLDSAGEQFFGPGTRLTVL.

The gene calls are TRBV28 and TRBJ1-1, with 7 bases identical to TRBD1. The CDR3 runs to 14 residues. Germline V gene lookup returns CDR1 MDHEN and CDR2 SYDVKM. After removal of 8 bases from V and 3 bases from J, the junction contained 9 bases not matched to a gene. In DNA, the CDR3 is TGTGCCAGCGCAGGATCGACAGGGCACACTGAAGCTTTCTTT. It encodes CASAGSTGHTEAFF.

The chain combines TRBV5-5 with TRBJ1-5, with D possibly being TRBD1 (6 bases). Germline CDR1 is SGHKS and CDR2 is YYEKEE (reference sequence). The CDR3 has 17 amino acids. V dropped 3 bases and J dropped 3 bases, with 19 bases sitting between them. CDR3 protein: CASSSLRLDSFNQPQHF. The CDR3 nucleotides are TGTGCCAGCAGCTCCCTCCGCTTGGACAGTTTCAATCAGCCCCAGCATTTT.

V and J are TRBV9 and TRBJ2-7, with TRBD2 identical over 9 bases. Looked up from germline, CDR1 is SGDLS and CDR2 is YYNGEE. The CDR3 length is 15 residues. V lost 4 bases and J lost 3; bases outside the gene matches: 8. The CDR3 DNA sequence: TGTGCCAGCAGCCCGAGCGGGGGGCAGATCTACGAGCAGTACTTC. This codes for CASSPSGGQIYEQYF.

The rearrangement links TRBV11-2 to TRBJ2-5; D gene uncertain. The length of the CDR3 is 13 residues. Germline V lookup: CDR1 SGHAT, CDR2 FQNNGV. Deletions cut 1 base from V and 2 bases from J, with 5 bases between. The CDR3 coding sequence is TGTGCCAGCAGCTTAGGAGGTCAAGAGACCCAGTACTTC. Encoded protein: CASSLGGQETQYF.

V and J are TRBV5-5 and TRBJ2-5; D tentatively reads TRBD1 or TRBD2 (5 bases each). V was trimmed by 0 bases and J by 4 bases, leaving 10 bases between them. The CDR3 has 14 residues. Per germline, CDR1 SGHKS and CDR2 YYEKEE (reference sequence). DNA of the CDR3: TGTGCCAGCAGCTTGGGGGCAGGGAGAGAGACCCAGTACTTC. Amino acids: CASSLGAGRETQYF.

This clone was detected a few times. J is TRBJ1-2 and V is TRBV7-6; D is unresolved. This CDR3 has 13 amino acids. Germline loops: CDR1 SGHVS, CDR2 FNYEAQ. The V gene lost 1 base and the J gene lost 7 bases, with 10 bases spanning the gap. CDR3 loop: CASSLGTMGGYTF. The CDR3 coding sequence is TGTGCCAGCAGCTTAGGGACGATGGGTGGCTACACCTTC.

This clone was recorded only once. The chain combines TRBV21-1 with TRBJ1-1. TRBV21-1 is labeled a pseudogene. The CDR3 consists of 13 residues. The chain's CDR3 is CATDGGLNTEAFF. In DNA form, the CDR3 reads TGTGCCACAGACGGTGGATTGAACACTGAAGCTTTCTTT.

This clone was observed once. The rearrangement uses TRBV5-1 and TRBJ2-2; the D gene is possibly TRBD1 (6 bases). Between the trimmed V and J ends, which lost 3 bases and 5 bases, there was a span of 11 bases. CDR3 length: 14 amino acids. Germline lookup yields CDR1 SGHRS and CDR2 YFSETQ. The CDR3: CASSSPTGTGELFF. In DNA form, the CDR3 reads TGCGCCAGCAGCTCCCCGACAGGAACCGGGGAGCTGTTTTTT. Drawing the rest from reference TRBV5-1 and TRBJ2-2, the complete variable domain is KAGVTQTPRYLIKTRGQQVTLSCSPISGHRSVSWYQQTPGQGLQFLFEYFSETQRNKGNFPGRFSGRQFSNSRSEMNVSTLELGDSALYLCASSSPTGTGELFFGEGSRLTVL.

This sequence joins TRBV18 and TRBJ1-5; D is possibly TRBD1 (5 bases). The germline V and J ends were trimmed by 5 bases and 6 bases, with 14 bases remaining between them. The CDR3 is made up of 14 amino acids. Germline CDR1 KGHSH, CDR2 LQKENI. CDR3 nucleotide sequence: TGTGCCAGCTCATCCTCTCAGGGTTTTCAGCCCCAGCATTTT. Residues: CASSSSQGFQPQHF.

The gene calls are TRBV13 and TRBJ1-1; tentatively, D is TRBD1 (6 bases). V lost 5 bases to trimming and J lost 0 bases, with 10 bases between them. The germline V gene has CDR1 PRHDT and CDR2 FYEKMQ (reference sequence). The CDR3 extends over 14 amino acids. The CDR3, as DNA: TGTGCCAGCAGCCTGGGGGCGGTGAACACTGAAGCTTTCTTT. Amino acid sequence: CASSLGAVNTEAFF.

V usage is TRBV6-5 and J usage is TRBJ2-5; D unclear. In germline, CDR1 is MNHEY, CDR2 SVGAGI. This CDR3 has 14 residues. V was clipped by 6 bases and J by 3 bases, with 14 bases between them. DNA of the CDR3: TGTGCCAGCAGCTGGACGGATTTCAAAGAGACCCAGTACTTC. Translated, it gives CASSWTDFKETQYF.